These 30 T cell receptor beta chains were sequenced from one sample in a study of blood T cell repertoires in COVID-19. Assay used: immunoSEQ multiplex PCR; TCRdb lists only in-frame clones, some missing. The sample has some 160,000 clones, 85% to 90% seen once. The sample taken for sequencing was peripheral blood. The receptors come from a woman aged 70-85 years with acute or convalescent COVID-19.

The V call is TRBV14, the J call TRBJ2-2, with a tentative D call TRBD2 (6 bases). Germline CDR1 SGHDN, CDR2 FVKESK. This CDR3 has 19 residues. V was pared by 5 bases and J by 0 bases, with 22 bases between. In nucleotides, the CDR3 is TGTGCCAGCAGCTCGACCCGGGACTCAAAGCTCGCGAACACCGGGGAGCTGTTTTTT. It yields the protein CASSSTRDSKLANTGELFF.

This clone was counted a single time. The chain joins TRBV28 to TRBJ2-7; perhaps TRBD1 as D (5 bases). The CDR3 is 12 residues long. V was trimmed by 6 bases and J by 3 bases, leaving 9 bases between them. Germline-derived CDR1 and CDR2 are MDHEN and SYDVKM. The CDR3 DNA follows: TGTGCCAGCAGGTGGGGCAACTACGAGCAGTACTTC. It translates to CASRWGNYEQYF.

This CDR3 is CASRVTGGSWTDTQYF. In DNA, the CDR3 is TGTGCCAGTAGAGTAACAGGGGGGAGTTGGACAGATACGCAGTATTTT. The chain has TRBV19 and TRBJ2-3, with 8 bases that match TRBD1. The CDR3 extends over 16 amino acids. Germline lookup yields CDR1 LNHDA and CDR2 SQIVND (reference sequence). Unmatched junction bases numbered 11, after V lost 6 bases and J lost 3 bases.

This chain joins TRBV3-1 (or the pseudogene TRBV3-2) and TRBJ1-2; 7 bases are a match to TRBD1. This CDR3 region has 15 residues. Germline CDR1 LGHDT, CDR2 YNNKEL (reference sequence). V trimming: 2 bases; J trimming: 2 bases; junction bases outside the gene matches: 5. CDR3 in amino acids: CASSQNGQANYGYTF. The CDR3 DNA sequence: TGTGCCAGCAGCCAAAATGGACAGGCCAACTATGGCTACACCTTC.

This clone has only a few counts. J is TRBJ1-5 and V is TRBV4-1; 8 nucleotides match TRBD1. V shed 4 bases and J 3 bases; nucleotides not matched to a gene: 5. The CDR3 loop spans 15 amino acids. Per the germline V gene, CDR1 is MGHRA and CDR2 is YSYEKL. The CDR3 sequence: CASSPGTGYNQPQHF. CDR3 DNA sequence: TGCGCCAGCAGCCCCGGGACAGGCTACAATCAGCCCCAGCATTTT.

The chain combines TRBV7-2 with TRBJ2-3, with 12 bases that match TRBD2. The CDR3 has 17 residues. The germline V gene has CDR1 SGHTA and CDR2 FQGNSA. The ends lost 5 bases at V and 9 bases at J; junction bases unmatched: 15. DNA of the CDR3: TGTGCCAGCAGCCCTCACCAGGGGGCTAGCGGGAGGGTCACGCAGTATTTT. Amino acid sequence: CASSPHQGASGRVTQYF.

This rearrangement joins TRBV29-1 to TRBJ1-1; D is undetermined. The CDR3 totals 13 residues. Germline CDR1 reads SQVTM; CDR2 reads ANQGSEA. V lost 4 bases and J lost 5, with 14 bases in between. As DNA, the CDR3 is TGCAGCGTTGGGTCTGGGAGAGGGACTGAAGCTTTCTTT. Residues: CSVGSGRGTEAFF.

This clone showed up just a few times. The chain recombines TRBV27 with TRBJ2-7; D gene ambiguous. Looked up from germline, CDR1 is MNHEY and CDR2 is SMNVEV (reference sequence). Trimming took 7 bases from V and 0 from J, leaving 16 bases between them. The CDR3 is made up of 15 amino acids. The CDR3 DNA reads as TGTGCCAGCACTACAAGAGGCAGCAGCTCCTACGAGCAGTACTTC. Translation gives CASTTRGSSSYEQYF.

The chain combines TRBV10-3 with TRBJ2-1, with TRBD1 identical over 7 bases. In germline, CDR1 is ENHRY, CDR2 SYGVKD. J lost 8 bases, V lost 2 bases, and 9 bases had no gene match. CDR3 length: 15 amino acids. CDR3 sequence reads: CAISERATGLDEQFF. The CDR3 DNA sequence: TGTGCCATCAGTGAGAGGGCGACAGGGCTGGATGAGCAGTTCTTC.

Regarding this clone: This same CDR3 is encoded by further DNA sequences in the sample. The chain is built from TRBV12-3 or TRBV12-4 and TRBJ1-1; 7 bases are shared with TRBD1. The length of the CDR3 is 13 residues. Losses at the gene ends were 4 bases for V and 1 base for J; bases not matched to a gene: 0. This chain's CDR3 is CASSWTGNTEAFF. For the CDR3, the DNA is TGTGCCAGCAGTTGGACAGGGAACACTGAAGCTTTCTTT.

This clone has only one observation. The V gene is TRBV7-2, the J gene TRBJ2-1; 9 nucleotides align to TRBD2. The junction had 12 bases not matched to a gene; V was cut back by 2 bases and J by 4 bases. In germline, CDR1 is SGHTA, CDR2 FQGNSA. This CDR3 comprises 18 residues. DNA of the CDR3: TGTGCCAGCAGCTTAATGGGGGGCGGGGGGGCCTCATACAATGAGCAGTTCTTC. This encodes CASSLMGGGGASYNEQFF. Filled out from reference TRBV7-2 and TRBJ2-1, the complete variable domain reads GAGVSQSPSNKVTEKGKDVELRCDPISGHTALYWYRQSLGQGLEFLIYFQGNSAPDKSGLPSDRFSAERTGGSVSTLTIQRTQQEDSAVYLCASSLMGGGGASYNEQFFGPGTRLTVL.

The table lists this clone with a count of one. The chain joins TRBV4-2 to TRBJ1-2; D is unclear. The CDR3 loop spans 16 amino acids. Germline V gives CDR1 LGHNA, CDR2 YNFKEQ. V lost 0 bases and J lost 4, with 15 bases in between. DNA for the CDR3: TGTGCCAGCAGCCAAGATGTTGCTCAGGCAGGCTATGGCTACACCTTC. Protein: CASSQDVAQAGYGYTF.

The J gene is TRBJ2-1, the V gene TRBV19, with 14 bases fitting TRBD2. J was trimmed by 6 bases and V by 4 bases; bases with no gene match: 2. Germline CDR1 and CDR2: LNHDA and SQIVND (reference sequence). This CDR3 has 15 amino acids. The CDR3 sequence is CASSTGTSGGNEQFF. In DNA, the CDR3 is TGTGCCAGTAGTACCGGGACTAGCGGGGGCAATGAGCAGTTCTTC.

A few counts support this clone. The chain employs TRBV10-2 and TRBJ1-1; TRBD1 agrees at 10 bases. The junction had 4 bases not matched to a gene; V was cut back by 5 bases and J by 7 bases. The CDR3 has 13 residues. Germline assignment: CDR1 WSHSY and CDR2 SAAADI. CDR3 bases: TGCGCCAGCAGTCGGGGACAGGGGCTTGAAGCTTTCTTT. As protein: CASSRGQGLEAFF.

The chain has TRBV18 and TRBJ2-7, with a weak D call TRBD2 (7 bases). Germline V gene lookup returns CDR1 KGHSH and CDR2 LQKENI. The CDR3 runs 14 residues. V shed 8 bases and J shed 5 bases, with 19 bases lying between them. This CDR3 is CASGGRGTRDEQYF. CDR3 DNA: TGTGCCAGCGGGGGGAGGGGGACGAGAGACGAGCAGTACTTC.

CDR3 residues: CASSQGRKGLATGELFF. CDR3 nucleotides: TGTGCCAGCAGCCAAGGGAGGAAGGGACTTGCTACCGGGGAGCTGTTTTTT. This chain uses TRBV4-2 with TRBJ2-2; D might be TRBD2 (6 bases). CDR3 length equals 17 residues. With 1 base removed from V and 5 bases from J, the gap between germline ends came to 17 bases. Germline V lookup: CDR1 LGHNA, CDR2 YNFKEQ.

This rearrangement joins TRBV15 to TRBJ1-4; D is unresolved. The germline V gene has CDR1 LNHNV and CDR2 YYDKDF (reference sequence). V shed 1 base and J shed 4 bases, with 4 bases lying between them. CDR3 length: 13 residues. The CDR3 nucleotides read TGTGCCACCAGCAGAGGTATTAATGAAAAACTGTTTTTT. Protein product: CATSRGINEKLFF.

The rearrangement links TRBV2 to TRBJ1-2, with TRBD1 matching 9 bases. Trimming at V came to 6 bases and at J to 9 bases, leaving 2 bases not matched to a gene. The CDR3 totals 11 residues. Germline CDR1 and CDR2: SNHLY and FYNNEI. The CDR3 region is CASRDRGSYTF. Here the CDR3 DNA reads TGTGCCAGCAGGGACAGGGGTAGCTACACCTTC. Complete variable domain (other parts from reference TRBV2 and TRBJ1-2): EPEVTQTPSHQVTQMGQEVILRCVPISNHLYFYWYRQILGQKVEFLVSFYNNEISEKSEIFDDQFSVERPDGSNFTLKIRSTKLEDSAMYFCASRDRGSYTFGSGTRLTVV.

In its sample, this clone was seen once. V is TRBV4-1 and J is TRBJ1-2; the match to TRBD1 covers 7 bases. The CDR3 totals 16 residues. Per the germline V gene, CDR1 is MGHRA and CDR2 is YSYEKL. J gave up 7 bases and V 3 bases, and 14 bases lay outside the gene matches. The CDR3 nucleotides read TGCGCCAGCAGCCAGGCGGGACAGACTCCCCGGGGTGGCTACACCTTC. This codes for CASSQAGQTPRGGYTF.

The genes are TRBV15 and TRBJ1-5; maybe TRBD1 (5 bases). The CDR3 is made up of 12 amino acids. V was pared by 11 bases and J by 4 bases, with 12 bases between. Germline CDR1 and CDR2: LNHNV and YYDKDF (reference sequence). CDR3 in amino acids: CASGKGNQPQHF. The CDR3 DNA follows: TGTGCCTCCGGAAAGGGGAATCAGCCCCAGCATTTT.

The chain has TRBV10-1 and TRBJ2-2, with 10 bases fitting TRBD1. V was clipped by 4 bases and J by 5 bases; unmatched bases: 10. CDR3 length: 17 residues. Germline CDR1 WNHNN, CDR2 SYGVQD (reference sequence). CDR3 nucleotide sequence: TGCGCCAGCAGTGGGCCCCCGGGACAGGGGAAGACCGGGGAGCTGTTTTTT. This sequence encodes CASSGPPGQGKTGELFF.

The chain employs TRBV6-2 or TRBV6-3 and TRBJ2-6, with a tentative D call TRBD1 (6 bases). Germline values: CDR1 MNHEY, CDR2 SVGEGT. The CDR3 is 16 amino acids. Trimming took off 5 bases at V and 0 bases at J, with 11 bases between the two ends. CDR3 nucleotides: TGTGCCAGCAGTCCGGGACACCTCTCTGGGGCCAACGTCCTGACTTTC. Its translation: CASSPGHLSGANVLTF.

The chain employs TRBV20-1 and TRBJ1-1; TRBD1 is a possible D gene (5 bases). The CDR3 length is 14 residues. V shed 3 bases and J shed 4 bases, with 15 bases lying between them. CDR1 and CDR2 from the germline V gene are DFQATT and SNEGSKA (reference sequence). The CDR3 reads CSASVAGPITEAFF. The CDR3 DNA reads as TGCAGTGCTAGTGTGGCAGGGCCAATCACTGAAGCTTTCTTT.

The V call is TRBV23-1, the J call TRBJ1-6; D remains unclear. TRBV23-1 is an ORF, and what it does is uncertain. The CDR3 has 16 residues. With 0 bases removed from V and 4 bases from J, the gap between germline ends came to 10 bases. CDR3 region: CASSQSRDRYNSPLHF. The DNA of the CDR3 is TGCGCCAGCAGTCAATCGAGGGATAGGTATAATTCACCCCTCCACTTT.

This clone was recorded only once. V usage is TRBV5-1 and J usage is TRBJ1-1, with 11 bases matching TRBD1. The CDR3 loop spans 15 amino acids. Germline trimming cut 3 bases from V and 5 bases from J; bases unmatched to any gene: 6. Germline V gene lookup returns CDR1 SGHRS and CDR2 YFSETQ. CDR3 in DNA: TGCGCCAGCAGCTCCGGGACAGGGGGAAGGACTGAAGCTTTCTTT. Translated: CASSSGTGGRTEAFF.

The chain carries TRBV5-6 and TRBJ2-3; TRBD1 aligns across 7 bases. CDR1 SGHDT and CDR2 YYEEEE come from the germline V gene. The CDR3 spans 16 residues. Germline trimming cut 3 bases from V and 1 base from J; bases unmatched to any gene: 8. The CDR3 spells CASSWGPGGGTDTQYF. As DNA, the CDR3 is TGTGCCAGCAGCTGGGGACCAGGGGGAGGCACAGATACGCAGTATTTT.

The chain carries TRBV5-5 and TRBJ1-2, with D possibly being TRBD1 (5 bases). This CDR3 is built from 15 residues. V gave up 2 bases and J gave up 7 bases, with 18 bases separating them. Germline CDR1 reads SGHKS; CDR2 reads YYEKEE (reference sequence). The CDR3: CASSFYPGGSGGYTF. In nucleotides, the CDR3 is TGTGCCAGCAGCTTCTACCCGGGGGGAAGTGGTGGCTACACCTTC.

V is TRBV28 and J is TRBJ1-5, with D unresolved. The CDR3 spans 14 residues. V was cut by 11 bases and J by 0 bases, with 14 bases left in between. Germline CDR1 is MDHEN and CDR2 is SYDVKM. The CDR3 DNA is TGTGCCGGCGGGCGGGGATATAGCAATCAGCCCCAGCATTTT. It translates to CAGGRGYSNQPQHF.

V usage is TRBV28 and J usage is TRBJ1-2, with 7 bases lining up with TRBD1. V shed 10 bases and J 5 bases; nucleotides not matched to a gene: 7. CDR1 MDHEN and CDR2 SYDVKM come from the germline V gene. The CDR3 sequence is 12 residues long. This CDR3 is CATQTGVYGYTF. The CDR3 DNA reads TGTGCCACCCAAACAGGGGTTTATGGCTACACCTTC.

The gene calls are TRBV19 and TRBJ1-2, with a weak D call TRBD1 (5 bases). V was trimmed by 6 bases and J by 2 bases, leaving 19 bases between them. The germline V gene has CDR1 LNHDA and CDR2 SQIVND (reference sequence). The CDR3 totals 16 residues. The CDR3 is CASRSTLGQQNYGYTF. CDR3 in DNA: TGTGCCAGTAGATCCACCTTGGGGCAGCAAAACTATGGCTACACCTTC.